A selection of T cell receptor beta chains follows, all from one sample in a study of blood T cell repertoires in COVID-19. The assay was immunoSEQ multiplex PCR, and TCRdb's table has in-frame clones only and misses some. The table records 370,000 or so clones, over 65% of them present only once. Sequenced sample: peripheral blood. These receptors came from a human donor with acute or convalescent COVID-19. The donor label of this sample is uncertain. The CDR3 runs from the conserved cysteine through the conserved F or W. The order of the fields is D gene, J gene, clone size, V gene, CDR3 DNA, CDR3 protein. The D gene is left open where the match is weak. Rows may omit the clone size; those that give it use once, few, many or a size class.

NA	TRBJ1-2	NA	TRBV27	TGTGCCAGCAGGCAAGACGGGTCCTTTCGGGGTGGCTACACCTTC	CASRQDGSFRGGYTF
NA	TRBJ1-3	NA	TRBV30	TGTGCCTGGAGTATCCGCGGAGGCCGTACTGGAAACACCATATATTTT	CAWSIRGGRTGNTIYF
NA	TRBJ1-2	NA	TRBV29-1	TGCAGCGTTGAAGATCAGAAGTTCTATGGCTACACCTTC	CSVEDQKFYGYTF
TRBD2	TRBJ2-7	NA	TRBV5-1	TGCGCCAGCAGCTTGGAGGGACTAATCGACGAGCAGTACTTC	CASSLEGLIDEQYF
TRBD1	TRBJ2-5	NA	TRBV2	TGTGCCAGCAGTTCCGGACAGGGGGCGTGGGAGACCCAGTACTTC	CASSSGQGAWETQYF
NA	TRBJ1-5	once	TRBV27	TGTGCCAGCAGTTCCAGGGGAGGGTCGGATCAGCCCCAGCATTTT	CASSSRGGSDQPQHF
NA	TRBJ2-7	NA	TRBV5-1	TGCGCCAGCAGCTCTAAGAGGTCGTCGGGCGAGCAGTACTTC	CASSSKRSSGEQYF
NA	TRBJ1-1	NA	TRBV28	TGTGCCAGCGGGGAGTTTATCACTGAAGCTTTCTTT	CASGEFITEAFF
NA	TRBJ1-5	few	TRBV6-5	TGTGCCAGCAGTTACTCGTGGGGCGGTAATCAGCCCCAGCATTTT	CASSYSWGGNQPQHF
TRBD2	TRBJ2-2	NA	TRBV2	TGTGCCAGCAGTGAAGCGCTTGGGGCTAGCGGGAGTCCAAACACCGGGGAGCTGTTTTTT	CASSEALGASGSPNTGELFF
NA	TRBJ2-2	NA	TRBV3-1/TRBV3-2	TGTGCCAGCAGCCAACTCAGTAACACCGGGGAGCTGTTTTTT	CASSQLSNTGELFF
TRBD2	TRBJ2-1	NA	TRBV29-1	TGCAGCGTTGAAGATCTCGGACTAGCGGGAGGGAGCTCCTACAATGAGCAGTTCTTC	CSVEDLGLAGGSSYNEQFF
TRBD2	TRBJ2-7	once	TRBV27	TGTGCCAGCAGTTTAAATGCACTAGCGATCCACGAGCAGTACTTC	CASSLNALAIHEQYF
NA	TRBJ2-7	NA	TRBV6-1	TGTGCCAGCAGTGAAGGCCCCAGGGGCCGATACGAGCAGTACTTC	CASSEGPRGRYEQYF
TRBD1	TRBJ1-1	NA	TRBV5-4	TGTGCCAGCAGCAGCGGGACAGGGAAAAGAACTGAAGCTTTCTTT	CASSSGTGKRTEAFF
NA	TRBJ2-2	NA	TRBV5-1	TGCGCCAGCAGCGGGACAATCTCAGACTGGGGGGGTACCGGGGAGCTGTTTTTT	CASSGTISDWGGTGELFF
NA	TRBJ1-5	NA	TRBV18	TGTGCCAGCCGCGGGAGGAATGATCAGCCCCAGCATTTT	CASRGRNDQPQHF
NA	TRBJ2-7	NA	TRBV5-1	TGCGCCAGCAGCTTCCAGGGAAACTCCTACGAGCAGTACTTC	CASSFQGNSYEQYF
NA	TRBJ1-3	NA	TRBV29-1	TGCAGCGTTGTCGACAGCCGTAACACCATATATTTT	CSVVDSRNTIYF
NA	TRBJ1-3	NA	TRBV2	TGTGCCAGCAGTGGTCACTTCTCTGGAAACACCATATATTTT	CASSGHFSGNTIYF
TRBD1	TRBJ2-7	NA	TRBV3-1/TRBV3-2	TGTGCCAGCAGACAGGGGGGCGAGCAGTACTTC	CASRQGGEQYF
TRBD1	TRBJ2-1	NA	TRBV10-3	TGTGCCATCAAGCGACAGGGGGCGCTTAATGAGCAGTTCTTC	CAIKRQGALNEQFF
TRBD1	TRBJ2-5	NA	TRBV11-3	TGTGCCAGCAGCGCCGGGACAGGGGCCTTAGAGACCCAGTACTTC	CASSAGTGALETQYF
TRBD2	TRBJ2-7	NA	TRBV4-1	TGCGCCAGCAGCCCTGGGACTAGCGAGTACGAGCAGTACTTC	CASSPGTSEYEQYF
NA	TRBJ2-5	NA	TRBV2	TGTGCCAGCAAATCACACCCAACAAACCAAGAGACCCAGTACTTC	CASKSHPTNQETQYF
TRBD2	TRBJ2-3	NA	TRBV4-1	TGCGCCAGCAGCCAAGTGCGGACTAGCGGGAGAGATACGCAGTATTTT	CASSQVRTSGRDTQYF
NA	TRBJ1-2	NA	TRBV12-3/TRBV12-4	TGTGCCAGCAGTTTACAGGGATCATCAGGCTACACCTTC	CASSLQGSSGYTF
NA	TRBJ1-2	NA	TRBV19	TGTGCCAGTAATGAGGGGACCCGGGGGGTCTATGGCTACACCTTC	CASNEGTRGVYGYTF
NA	TRBJ2-2	NA	TRBV18	TGTGCCAGCTCACCCCAGAACACCGGGGAGCTGTTTTTT	CASSPQNTGELFF
NA	TRBJ1-1	few	TRBV7-9	TGTGCCAGCAGTCCCGAGGTAGGCAGCCAGATGAACACTGAAGCTTTCTTT	CASSPEVGSQMNTEAFF
NA	TRBJ1-1	few	TRBV28	TGTGCCAGCAGACCAACAGGCTTCCTGAACACTGAAGCTTTCTTT	CASRPTGFLNTEAFF
NA	TRBJ2-1	NA	TRBV4-1	TGCGCCAGCAGCCAAGAACAGGGGAGGTACAATGAGCAGTTCTTC	CASSQEQGRYNEQFF